This T cell receptor (beta chain) was identified in a study of spatial heterogeneity in lung cancer. At the level of the study: Compared with alpha-chain sequences, beta-chain sequences were consistently detected in greater numbers. Study-wide points: At tumor resection, ubiquitous expanded TCRs were detected in blood more often than later.

In germline, CDR1 is DFQATT, CDR2 SNEGSKA (reference sequence). The CDR3 runs to 13 residues. Trimming took off 6 bases at V and 0 bases at J, with 9 bases between the two ends. Every TCR cDNA molecule bore its own unique molecular identifier. TCRdb independently ran MiXCR on the 5' RACE reads; one entry per CDR3 protein. The sample consists of some 53,000 distinct CDR3 sequences, approximately 7% of them appearing once. This clonotype has a count of ten or more. Antigen specificity is unknown. Time point indicated: sample taken at primary tumor resection. From tumor, nontumor lung or frozen PBMC, whole RNA was taken unsorted for sequencing.

This chain uses TRBV20-1 with TRBJ1-3; the D is unclear. This clonotype was obtained from a female donor with early-stage non-small cell lung cancer. Here the sequenced sample was PBMCs, taken at surgery. The CDR3 spells CSAMLRSGNTIYF. The CDR3 nucleotides read TGCAGTGCCATGCTACGCTCTGGAAACACCATATATTTT.